The 5 T cell receptor beta chains in this list originate from one sample, sequenced in a study of a mutant IDH1 vaccine in newly diagnosed glioma. Time point of the sample: week 23, last vaccination. Topical imiquimod was applied with each vaccine dose, which held 300 ug of mutant IDH1 20-mer peptide. The repertoire was sequenced with immunoSEQ multiplex PCR; TCRdb's copy has only in-frame clones and lacks some. This sample has 58,000 or so clones, with approximately 87% found just once. No antigen has been identified for these receptors. This sample comprised PBMCs, obtained from a glioma patient whose treatment included an IDH1 peptide vaccine. The receptors originated from a man between 40 and 49 years old with glioma.

The chain links TRBV2 to TRBJ2-2, with 11 positions matching TRBD1. Germline V gene lookup returns CDR1 SNHLY and CDR2 FYNNEI. Trimming took 7 bases from V and 5 from J; bases not matched to a gene: 3. The CDR3 loop spans 14 amino acids. The CDR3 sequence is CASTGTGGTGELFF. The CDR3 DNA reads as TGTGCCAGCACTGGGACAGGGGGAACCGGGGAGCTGTTTTTT.

The chain recombines TRBV29-1 with TRBJ1-1; D perhaps matches TRBD1 (5 bases). CDR1 SQVTM and CDR2 ANQGSEA come from the germline V gene. The CDR3 spans 14 residues. V was trimmed by 3 bases and J by 0 bases, leaving 11 bases between them. In nucleotides, the CDR3 is TGCAGCGTTGATGACGGACATTTGAACACTGAAGCTTTCTTT. Amino acid sequence: CSVDDGHLNTEAFF.

This clone occurred once. The chain uses TRBV25-1 and TRBJ2-5; D might be TRBD1 or TRBD2, each matching 5 bases. Germline lookup yields CDR1 MGHDK and CDR2 SYGVNS. The CDR3 has 14 residues. Between the trimmed V and J ends, which lost 2 bases and 4 bases, there was a span of 11 bases. The CDR3 here is CASSEVAGRETQYF. In DNA form, the CDR3 reads TGTGCCAGCAGTGAAGTGGCAGGGAGAGAGACCCAGTACTTC. Together with reference TRBV25-1 and TRBJ2-5, the CDR3 gives the full variable domain: EADIYQTPRYLVIGTGKKITLECSQTMGHDKMYWYQQDPGMELHLIHYSYGVNSTEKGDLSSESTVSRIRTEHFPLTLESARPSHTSQYLCASSEVAGRETQYFGPGTRLLVL.

The chain links TRBV19 to TRBJ2-1; 8 bases align to TRBD2. Germline CDR1 LNHDA, CDR2 SQIVND (reference sequence). Trimming at V came to 2 bases and at J to 6 bases, leaving 6 bases not matched to a gene. This CDR3 comprises 15 residues. CDR3 DNA sequence: TGTGCCAGTAGTATACTAGCGGGTGCGGGCAATGAGCAGTTCTTC. Its translation: CASSILAGAGNEQFF.

The gene calls are TRBV7-2 and TRBJ2-7, with D hard to call. The germline V gene has CDR1 SGHTA and CDR2 FQGNSA. V lost 3 bases and J 6 bases, leaving 15 bases between the germline ends. CDR3 length: 14 amino acids. CDR3 region: CASSLSFAWGEQYF. The CDR3 DNA follows: TGTGCCAGCAGCTTGTCGTTTGCCTGGGGCGAGCAGTACTTC. The whole variable domain, filled in from reference TRBV7-2 and TRBJ2-7, reads GAGVSQSPSNKVTEKGKDVELRCDPISGHTALYWYRQSLGQGLEFLIYFQGNSAPDKSGLPSDRFSAERTGGSVSTLTIQRTQQEDSAVYLCASSLSFAWGEQYFGPGTRLTVT.